Listed below are T cell receptor beta chains from one sample, sequenced in a study of blood T cell repertoires in COVID-19. TCRdb keeps only in-frame clones here, not all; method: immunoSEQ multiplex PCR. The sample carries about 110,000 clones, around 75% recorded once. Sequenced input: peripheral blood. The origin of the receptors is a human donor with acute or convalescent COVID-19. The donor label of this sample is uncertain. CDR3s include the opening cysteine and the closing phenylalanine or tryptophan. The D gene is left open where the match is weak. Some rows mark clone size as missing; the rest say once, few, many or name a class of expanded clone.

j_gene: TRBJ2-5
d_gene: TRBD1
v_gene: TRBV29-1
abundance: .
CDR3aa: CSVDAGFRGPVTQYF
CDR3nt: TGCAGCGTTGACGCTGGATTTAGGGGGCCGGTGACCCAGTACTTC

j_gene: TRBJ2-3
d_gene: TRBD2
v_gene: TRBV9
abundance: .
CDR3aa: CASSPRTSGGTTDTQYF
CDR3nt: TGTGCCAGCAGCCCTCGGACTAGCGGGGGTACCACGGATACGCAGTATTTT

j_gene: TRBJ2-4
d_gene: TRBD1
v_gene: TRBV6-1
abundance: .
CDR3aa: CASSEPFGTVAAKNIQYF
CDR3nt: TGTGCCAGCAGTGAACCTTTCGGGACAGTAGCGGCCAAAAACATTCAGTACTTC

j_gene: TRBJ1-1
d_gene: .
v_gene: TRBV7-9
abundance: .
CDR3aa: CASSSSGIQAFF
CDR3nt: TGTGCCAGCAGCTCATCCGGGATCCAAGCTTTCTTT

j_gene: TRBJ1-5
d_gene: TRBD1
v_gene: TRBV9
abundance: .
CDR3aa: CASSRGQGTNQPQHF
CDR3nt: TGTGCCAGCAGCCGAGGACAGGGTACGAATCAGCCCCAGCATTTT

j_gene: TRBJ2-3
d_gene: .
v_gene: TRBV5-1
abundance: .
CDR3aa: CASSLAGSTDTQYF
CDR3nt: TGCGCCAGCAGCTTGGCCGGTAGTACAGATACGCAGTATTTT

j_gene: TRBJ2-5
d_gene: .
v_gene: TRBV19
abundance: few
CDR3aa: CASSTTVQETQYF
CDR3nt: TGTGCCAGTAGTACGACAGTCCAAGAGACCCAGTACTTC

j_gene: TRBJ1-5
d_gene: .
v_gene: TRBV28
abundance: .
CDR3aa: CASTPGHRLSNQPQHF
CDR3nt: TGTGCCAGCACTCCGGGACATAGACTTAGCAATCAGCCCCAGCATTTT

j_gene: TRBJ2-3
d_gene: .
v_gene: TRBV30
abundance: .
CDR3aa: CAWSAIQGFTDTQYF
CDR3nt: TGTGCCTGGAGTGCCATTCAGGGGTTCACAGATACGCAGTATTTT

j_gene: TRBJ2-6
d_gene: .
v_gene: TRBV2
abundance: .
CDR3aa: CASTGVARGGANVLTF
CDR3nt: TGTGCCAGCACTGGTGTAGCCCGGGGGGGGGCCAACGTCCTGACTTTC

j_gene: TRBJ1-1
d_gene: .
v_gene: TRBV5-1
abundance: .
CDR3aa: CASGPGRQMNTEAFF
CDR3nt: TGCGCCAGCGGCCCGGGTAGGCAAATGAACACTGAAGCTTTCTTT

j_gene: TRBJ2-1
d_gene: .
v_gene: TRBV7-7
abundance: once
CDR3aa: CASSLGGFNEQFF
CDR3nt: TGTGCTAGCAGCTTAGGAGGGTTTAATGAGCAGTTCTTC

j_gene: TRBJ1-3
d_gene: .
v_gene: TRBV27
abundance: .
CDR3aa: CASSLGRGTTGNTIYF
CDR3nt: TGTGCCAGCAGTTTGGGACGGGGGACCACTGGAAACACCATATATTTT

j_gene: TRBJ2-1
d_gene: .
v_gene: TRBV28
abundance: .
CDR3aa: CASSFLDSLPNEQFF
CDR3nt: TGTGCCAGCAGTTTCTTAGACAGCCTCCCCAATGAGCAGTTCTTC

j_gene: TRBJ2-5
d_gene: TRBD2
v_gene: TRBV11-3
abundance: .
CDR3aa: CASSPQGETSGGKETQYF
CDR3nt: TGTGCCAGCAGCCCCCAGGGTGAGACTAGCGGGGGGAAGGAGACCCAGTACTTC

j_gene: TRBJ2-2
d_gene: .
v_gene: TRBV4-1
abundance: .
CDR3aa: CASSEGNTGELFF
CDR3nt: TGCGCCAGCAGCGAGGGCAACACCGGGGAGCTGTTTTTT

j_gene: TRBJ1-2
d_gene: .
v_gene: TRBV7-9
abundance: few
CDR3aa: CASSSLRTPNYGYTF
CDR3nt: TGTGCCAGCAGCTCCCTGAGGACACCTAACTATGGCTACACCTTC

j_gene: TRBJ1-1
d_gene: .
v_gene: TRBV2
abundance: .
CDR3aa: CASSGGRNIGTEAFF
CDR3nt: TGTGCCAGCAGTGGGGGCAGAAACATAGGCACTGAAGCTTTCTTT

j_gene: TRBJ1-1
d_gene: .
v_gene: TRBV5-1
abundance: few
CDR3aa: CASSSLGARTEAFF
CDR3nt: TGCGCCAGCAGCTCACTGGGGGCGCGCACTGAAGCTTTCTTT

j_gene: TRBJ2-5
d_gene: .
v_gene: TRBV18
abundance: few
CDR3aa: CASSPRGKETQYF
CDR3nt: TGTGCCAGCTCACCACGAGGGAAAGAGACCCAGTACTTC

j_gene: TRBJ2-2
d_gene: .
v_gene: TRBV6-5
abundance: .
CDR3aa: CASSYSSSANTGELFF
CDR3nt: TGTGCCAGCAGTTACTCGTCTAGCGCTAACACCGGGGAGCTGTTTTTT

j_gene: TRBJ2-2
d_gene: .
v_gene: TRBV5-4
abundance: .
CDR3aa: CASSLSGTSSGELFF
CDR3nt: TGTGCCAGCAGCCTCTCCGGGACTTCCTCGGGGGAGCTGTTTTTT

j_gene: TRBJ1-1
d_gene: .
v_gene: TRBV7-9
abundance: .
CDR3aa: CASSLGASEAFF
CDR3nt: TGTGCCAGCAGCTTAGGGGCGTCCGAAGCTTTCTTT

j_gene: TRBJ1-5
d_gene: .
v_gene: TRBV7-4
abundance: .
CDR3aa: CASSVGQAFNQPQHF
CDR3nt: TGTGCCAGCAGCGTGGGGCAGGCCTTCAATCAGCCCCAGCATTTT

j_gene: TRBJ1-1
d_gene: .
v_gene: TRBV10-1
abundance: .
CDR3aa: CASSVDMTTTEAFF
CDR3nt: TGCGCCAGCAGTGTAGACATGACGACGACTGAAGCTTTCTTT

j_gene: TRBJ1-6
d_gene: TRBD1
v_gene: TRBV4-1
abundance: .
CDR3aa: CASSGRDRGNSPLHF
CDR3nt: TGCGCCAGCAGCGGCCGGGACAGGGGAAATTCACCCCTCCACTTT

j_gene: TRBJ1-2
d_gene: TRBD1
v_gene: TRBV6-1
abundance: .
CDR3aa: CASSELPQGAPSF
CDR3nt: TGTGCCAGCAGTGAACTACCACAGGGGGCCCCGTCCTTC

j_gene: TRBJ1-2
d_gene: .
v_gene: TRBV3-1/TRBV3-2
abundance: .
CDR3aa: CASSQGRGGRGYTF
CDR3nt: TGTGCCAGCAGCCAGGGCCGCGGGGGGCGGGGCTACACCTTC

j_gene: TRBJ1-5
d_gene: TRBD1
v_gene: TRBV4-1
abundance: once
CDR3aa: CASSPWDSASSNQPQHF
CDR3nt: TGCGCCAGCAGCCCGTGGGACAGCGCCAGCAGCAATCAGCCCCAGCATTTT

j_gene: TRBJ1-2
d_gene: TRBD1
v_gene: TRBV2
abundance: few
CDR3aa: CASSSQQGGYGYTF
CDR3nt: TGTGCCAGCAGTTCACAACAGGGGGGCTATGGCTACACCTTC

j_gene: TRBJ1-1
d_gene: .
v_gene: TRBV14
abundance: .
CDR3aa: CASGGLNTEAFF
CDR3nt: TGTGCCTCTGGAGGGCTAAACACTGAAGCTTTCTTT

j_gene: TRBJ2-3
d_gene: .
v_gene: TRBV28
abundance: few
CDR3aa: CASSLEGRGTDTQYF
CDR3nt: TGTGCCAGCAGTTTAGAGGGCAGGGGTACAGATACGCAGTATTTT

j_gene: TRBJ1-5
d_gene: TRBD1
v_gene: TRBV6-2/TRBV6-3
abundance: .
CDR3aa: CASSYTDRVQPQHF
CDR3nt: TGTGCCAGCAGTTACACAGACAGGGTTCAGCCCCAGCATTTT

j_gene: TRBJ1-1
d_gene: .
v_gene: TRBV21-1
abundance: few
CDR3aa: CASSSRTGASNTEAFF
CDR3nt: TGTGCCAGCAGCTCTCGGACAGGGGCTTCGAACACTGAAGCTTTCTTT

j_gene: TRBJ2-5
d_gene: TRBD2
v_gene: TRBV6-5
abundance: .
CDR3aa: CASVAGGGRQETQYF
CDR3nt: TGTGCCAGCGTAGCGGGAGGGGGGCGCCAAGAGACCCAGTACTTC

j_gene: TRBJ1-4
d_gene: .
v_gene: TRBV18
abundance: .
CDR3aa: CASSQTVPTNEKLFF
CDR3nt: TGTGCCAGCTCACAGACAGTTCCAACTAATGAAAAACTGTTTTTT

j_gene: TRBJ1-6
d_gene: .
v_gene: TRBV5-1
abundance: .
CDR3aa: CASSQDSPRNSPLHF
CDR3nt: TGCGCCAGCAGCCAGGACAGCCCTCGGAATTCACCCCTCCACTTT

j_gene: TRBJ1-2
d_gene: TRBD1
v_gene: TRBV12-3/TRBV12-4
abundance: .
CDR3aa: CASSPGQAYGYTF
CDR3nt: TGTGCCAGCAGCCCCGGACAGGCTTATGGCTACACCTTC

j_gene: TRBJ2-4
d_gene: TRBD1
v_gene: TRBV2
abundance: .
CDR3aa: CASIGTATLAKNIQYF
CDR3nt: TGTGCCAGCATAGGGACAGCCACATTAGCCAAAAACATTCAGTACTTC

j_gene: TRBJ1-2
d_gene: .
v_gene: TRBV3-1/TRBV3-2
abundance: .
CDR3aa: CASSQAGSGYTF
CDR3nt: TGTGCCAGCAGCCAAGCCGGGTCTGGCTACACCTTC

j_gene: TRBJ2-2
d_gene: .
v_gene: TRBV3-1/TRBV3-2
abundance: .
CDR3aa: CASSVTLQENTGELFF
CDR3nt: TGTGCCAGCAGCGTAACTTTACAGGAGAACACCGGGGAGCTGTTTTTT

j_gene: TRBJ2-7
d_gene: .
v_gene: TRBV10-2
abundance: few
CDR3aa: CASSEIRDYEQYF
CDR3nt: TGCGCCAGCAGTGAAATCCGGGACTACGAGCAGTACTTC

j_gene: TRBJ1-1
d_gene: TRBD1
v_gene: TRBV6-5
abundance: .
CDR3aa: CASTERTGYQKEAFF
CDR3nt: TGTGCCAGCACCGAAAGGACAGGCTACCAAAAGGAAGCTTTCTTT

j_gene: TRBJ2-7
d_gene: .
v_gene: TRBV5-6
abundance: .
CDR3aa: CASSLIGRAANSYEQYF
CDR3nt: TGTGCCAGCAGCTTAATCGGCAGAGCGGCGAACTCCTACGAGCAGTACTTC

j_gene: TRBJ1-6
d_gene: TRBD1
v_gene: TRBV6-5
abundance: .
CDR3aa: CASSWDRGRDSPLHF
CDR3nt: TGTGCCAGCAGTTGGGACAGGGGGCGAGATTCACCCCTCCACTTT

j_gene: TRBJ2-4
d_gene: TRBD1
v_gene: TRBV6-4
abundance: .
CDR3aa: CARVVRGQAKNIQYF
CDR3nt: TGTGCCAGGGTGGTTAGGGGGCAGGCCAAAAACATTCAGTACTTC

j_gene: TRBJ1-5
d_gene: .
v_gene: TRBV6-1
abundance: many
CDR3aa: CASSEGGGPQPQHF
CDR3nt: TGTGCCAGCAGTGAAGGGGGGGGGCCTCAGCCCCAGCATTTT

j_gene: TRBJ2-1
d_gene: TRBD2
v_gene: TRBV9
abundance: few
CDR3aa: CASSDGLAGESSYNEQFF
CDR3nt: TGTGCCAGCAGCGACGGACTAGCGGGGGAAAGCTCCTACAATGAGCAGTTCTTC

j_gene: TRBJ2-2
d_gene: TRBD2
v_gene: TRBV5-4
abundance: .
CDR3aa: CASSSRLAANTGELFF
CDR3nt: TGTGCCAGCAGCTCCAGACTAGCAGCGAACACCGGGGAGCTGTTTTTT

j_gene: TRBJ1-2
d_gene: TRBD1
v_gene: TRBV5-4
abundance: .
CDR3aa: CASSLRGGSGYTF
CDR3nt: TGTGCCAGCAGCTTGAGAGGGGGCAGTGGCTACACCTTC